Listed here is a single TCR beta chain. What antigen it recognizes has not been identified. Per-base qualities were not stored, and no clone one base away is much larger. Peripheral blood CD8+ and CD4+ T cells from healthy donors, Susac syndrome patients and multiple sclerosis patients were profiled using high-throughput TCR beta sequencing. Healthy donors were age- and sex-matched controls. Bulk CD8+ and CD4+ T cells were purified by magnetic negative isolation, whereas CD8+ TEMRA cells were enriched by FACS. Blood was collected in EDTA tubes and processed within 24 hours, with PBMCs isolated through density gradient centrifugation. PBMCs intended for TCR sequencing were cryopreserved in liquid nitrogen and were subsequently thawed in a 37 degrees C water bath. The sorted or isolated CD4+, CD8+ and CD8+ TEMRA cells had a purity of 90% or higher. RNA was extracted using the RNeasy kit, and about 0.45 to 1 microgram was reverse transcribed with random hexamers. The immunoSEQ multiplex PCR assay, which covers 54 Vbeta and 13 Jbeta segments, was used to amplify TCR beta CDR3 regions. PCR amplification bias was corrected using a synthetic template baseline for primer optimization and computational correction. As for how the authors treated the data: Reads were annotated to V, D and J genes per IMGT and analyzed with immunoSEQ Analyzer, keeping only productive sequences. Clonality was computed as one minus Shannon entropy normalized by log2 of the number of productive unique sequences. Public and private clones were assessed among the 100 most prevalent clones of each patient and control. A clone was defined as Susac-specific if it was absent from the healthy and MS cohorts, from over 1,000 published viral clones and from other ImmuneACCESS disease sequences. TCRdb itself trimmed the public reads at Q25 with fastp, ran MiXCR and retained productive beta chains. CDR3 protein sequences are deduplicated, and each keeps its most common genes and DNA. None of the V and J calls come from the authors' own analysis; TCRdb made them. Present in this sample are approximately 46,000 distinct CDR3 sequences, nearly 95% of which were seen just once. The ten largest clones represent roughly 0.4% of the sample.

The record originates from a study of CD8 T cells in Susac syndrome (dated by TCRdb to about 2019). A note on the overall study: The study used repertoire sequencing to test whether antigen drove CD8+ T cell activation and differentiation in Susac syndrome. CD8+ T cell repertoire clonality was compared between about a dozen healthy donors, approximately 14 Susac syndrome patients and 15 multiple sclerosis patients. Beyond this particular receptor, the publication reports: The number of individuals in the TCR sequencing and HLA analysis was acknowledged as relatively small.

The source is a human donor in good health. The sample was CD8+ T cells from PBMCs.

The sequence in DNA is TGTGCCAGCAGTTCCGCGTCCGGGGGGACAGATACGCAGTATTTT. Its product reads: CASSSASGGTDTQYF. Rearrangement joined TRBV12-3 or TRBV12-4 to TRBJ2-3; 7 junctional bases match TRBD2. Germline trimming: 4 bases from V, 3 bases from J; junction bases outside gene matches: 7. Counted from cysteine to phenylalanine, this CDR3 has 15 amino acids. The CDR3 DNA has 45 bases and is translated from base 1.